This T cell receptor beta chain was captured by sequencing in a study of cytomegalovirus exposure and HLA in healthy donors (TCRdb year 2017). Some background on the complete study: An earlier analysis of 587 of the donors reported 250 to 300 Gb of sequence data and around 120 million unique TCR beta sequences obtained from 180 million or so T cells. On average, roughly 200,000 unique TCR beta nucleotide sequences were sequenced per donor among a few hundred genotyped donors of the cohort, with around 19% of those sequences being non-productive. An early release covering about 600 HLA-typed donors comprised roughly 300 gigabases of sequencing data and approximately 85 million unique TCR sequences. The study used immunosequencing to profile the T cell repertoires of more than 650 subjects and linked those repertoires to cytomegalovirus serostatus. Besides the first cohort of 550 to 750 subjects, a separate validation cohort made up of 95 to 150 different subjects was used. Donor age, sex, ethnicity and CMV serostatus were collected together with the repertoire data. To predict cytomegalovirus infection status, the study combined high-throughput TCR immunosequencing, statistical association of individual TCRs with disease status, and machine learning. Of the 398 genotyped donors, approximately 82% fell in the genetic ancestry cluster associated with self-reported Caucasian donors. A later analysis re-analyzed previously published TCR beta repertoires from 550 to 700 donors and added high-resolution HLA genotyping to study TCR occurrence patterns. The study aimed to test whether cataloging public T cell receptors could reveal signatures of past pathogen exposure. A few DR-DQ haplotypes were handled as single units for association and clustering because linkage in the cohort was strong. Class I and class II HLA loci were covered by the typing at four-digit resolution. The number of donors typed differed by locus, with about 620-630 for A, B, C, DRB1 and DQB1, approximately 500 for DQA1, about 610 for DPA1, and over 400 for DPB1. Genome-wide SNP genotypes for about three fifths of the roughly 670 donors were used in a later genetic analysis, which treated that subset as a discovery cohort. Rather than using new phenotypic data, the later analysis identified candidate immune exposures from TCR beta sequences and from how often those sequences occurred across donors. All discovery cohort repertoires had been generated using a single sequencing platform. An earlier analysis of several hundred of the donors applied high-throughput TCR beta sequencing to assess whether each TCR beta V gene segment acted as functional or pseudogenic.

Receptors were amplified or captured by the immunoSEQ multiplex PCR assay. The multiplex PCR relied on a mix of 60 forward primers for TCR Vbeta segments and 13 reverse primers for TCR Jbeta segments. The CDR3 region of rearranged TCR beta genes was amplified from genomic DNA by a multiplex PCR assay. The Illumina HiSeq System was used to sequence the amplified TCR beta libraries as 87-base-pair reads. The paper's data handling went like this. A later analysis counted about 80 million unique TCR beta chains across the 550 to 750 repertoires, and roughly 11 million of these chains were shared by at least two donors. Raw reads were error-corrected and collapsed into unique sequences by a nearest-neighbor algorithm in which closely related sequences were merged to remove PCR and sequencing errors. CDR3 sequences were aligned to IMGT reference sequences to assign V, D and J gene segments. For a sequence to be retained, a match of at least six nucleotides to both a V gene segment and a J gene segment was required. A rearrangement was called productive if the CDR3 had no stop codons and remained in frame with V and J, and every other rearrangement was called non-productive. CDR3 was defined according to IMGT convention as the region running from the second conserved V-encoded cysteine to the conserved J-encoded phenylalanine. Sequences without an unambiguous match to a single V gene segment were excluded from the earlier analysis of almost 600 of the donors. In an earlier analysis of several hundred of the donors, a V segment was called functional when productive rearrangements were above 56.7%, and segregating when the standard deviation between donors exceeded 5%. A statistical classification framework was built to diagnose cytomegalovirus status from the catalog of TCR beta chain sequences. A later analysis assigned V and J genes by comparing TCR nucleotide sequences with IMGT/GENE-DB human TR gene sequences. Using the TCRdist pipeline, a later analysis assigned CDR3 sequences along with most-parsimonious VDJ recombination scenarios. In a later analysis, each TCR beta chain was defined by its CDR3 amino acid sequence together with its V-gene family, and reads lacking a unique V-gene family were excluded. In a later analysis, 450 to 600 highly shared, low-generation-probability nucleotide sequences were removed to address suspected cross-contamination and a sequencing artifact. In a later analysis, a clonal expansion index was calculated for each public chain from normalized within-repertoire ranks of inferred template counts. In a later analysis, generation probabilities were computed using a VDJ recombination model fitted to out-of-frame rearrangements, and the results were checked against IGoR. Hypergeometric tests were used in a later analysis to score TCR-TCR, TCR-HLA and TCR-CMV co-occurrence, with a repertoire-size bias correction applied to the TCR pairs. In a later analysis, false discovery rates were estimated by permuting HLA or CMV assignments 20 times. In a later analysis, co-occurring TCRs were grouped using DBSCAN, and TCRdist sequence similarity was added for clustering within HLA-allele-positive subsets. For co-occurrence clustering, repertoires with fewer than 30,000 or more than 120,000 public chains were excluded, along with roughly 5 repertoires with anomalous nucleotide sharing. TCRdb re-hosts the immuneACCESS table, in-frame sequences only. Its copies lack some clones; in the studies checked, an unresolved V gene accounts for under half of them, and the cause for the rest is not known. That table supplies the V and J calls and clone size; D and trimming were determined from the DNA. The sample yields some 51,000 clones; over 65% were counted once. Together, the top ten hold 30% to 35% of the sample.

Paper-wide results and their limitations: A cluster of highly shared sequence variants was judged likely to represent a technical artifact of the sequencing pipeline. The presence/absence analyses assumed that sequencing depth was roughly uniform across donors, and that assumption may not be true. In an earlier analysis of approximately 590 of the donors, most TCR beta V segments appeared in productive rearrangements about 87% or about 30% of the time, broadly matching IMGT annotations. A later analysis reported that several top co-occurrence clusters appeared linked to parvovirus B19, influenza, CMV and Epstein-Barr virus. Only TCR beta chains were sequenced in this cohort, and the absence of alpha or paired-chain data limited detectable features. The classifier was reported to diagnose cytomegalovirus status with high specificity and sensitivity in both the original cohort and the validation cohort. Assigning TCR associations to individual alleles was difficult when HLA alleles, especially DR and DQ, strongly co-occurred. Correlated functional status among segregating V segments might reflect linkage disequilibrium, but an unknown experimental factor could not be ruled out. In a later analysis, the rate of TCR association differed among HLA loci, with DRB1 alleles having the most associated TCRs and HLA-C alleles having the fewest. According to a later analysis, most CMV-associated TCR beta chains appeared to be HLA-restricted, and the HLA associations seemed to be driven largely by CMV exposure. The earlier analysis of approximately 590 of the donors excluded roughly 16 rarely observed V segments, including chromosome 9 orphons, because counts were too low. At a false discovery rate of 0.05, a later analysis linked some 18,000 TCR beta sequences to specific HLA alleles. Because the 87-base-pair reads could not distinguish some IMGT-functional V segments, including TRBV6-2 and TRBV6-3, those segments were excluded. Because HLA typing was missing for some donors at each locus, association tests included only the typed subset. A further reported finding was that TCR beta sequences accurately predicted the HLA-A and HLA-B alleles for most subjects in the first cohort. Most TCR sequences were seen in very few donors, while some public TCRs were found in many individuals. A few of the identified cytomegalovirus-associated TCR beta chains were confirmed in vitro to be specific for cytomegalovirus antigens. According to the authors, the approach could potentially be generalized to other disease states and immunological phenotypes. A later analysis found that HLA-associated TCR beta chains were more clonally expanded and had lower generation probabilities than equally common non-associated chains. Immune exposure information for the cohort was limited to CMV serostatus. A later genetic analysis associated a missense DCLRE1C variant with V-gene and J-gene trimming of TCR beta chains, and an independent cohort replicated the association. In the study, around 150 TCR beta chains were listed as associated with cytomegalovirus. A later genetic analysis reported fewer N-insertions in productive TCRs among donors in an Asian-associated ancestry cluster than the roughly 690-donor mean.

Unmatched junction bases come to 6, with V trimmed by 0 bases and J by 5 bases. Taken from the germline V gene, the CDR1 and CDR2 loops are SGHRS and YFSETQ. Counted from cysteine to phenylalanine, this CDR3 has 16 amino acids. Left in the record is the CDR3 DNA by itself, 48 bases read in frame from the first base. This clone turned up a few times. Its antigen is not yet known. Base qualities were left out, and no much larger clone turns up one base away. The cohort was made up of roughly 670 healthy bone marrow donors. All cohort members were sampled while nominally healthy, although unrecorded immune exposures were likely present. The donor tested CMV seropositive, placing the donor among the 289 seropositive members of the cohort. Each donor provided a peripheral blood sample, and peripheral blood mononuclear cells were used for TCR beta sequencing. Genomic DNA extraction from the blood cell samples was performed with the Qiagen DNeasy Blood Extraction Kit.

Material: PBMCs. This clonotype was sampled from a man aged 35-49 years in good health and CMV-seropositive. The rearranged chain carries TRBV5-1 and TRBJ2-2, with 8 bases aligning to TRBD2. The DNA sequence is TGCGCCAGCAGCTTGGCCCCGGGGGGGGCGACCGGGGAGCTGTTTTTT. Translated, it reads CASSLAPGGATGELFF. Supplemented by the reference TRBV5-1 and TRBJ2-2 proteins around the CDR3, the complete variable domain is KAGVTQTPRYLIKTRGQQVTLSCSPISGHRSVSWYQQTPGQGLQFLFEYFSETQRNKGNFPGRFSGRQFSNSRSEMNVSTLELGDSALYLCASSLAPGGATGELFFGEGSRLTVL.